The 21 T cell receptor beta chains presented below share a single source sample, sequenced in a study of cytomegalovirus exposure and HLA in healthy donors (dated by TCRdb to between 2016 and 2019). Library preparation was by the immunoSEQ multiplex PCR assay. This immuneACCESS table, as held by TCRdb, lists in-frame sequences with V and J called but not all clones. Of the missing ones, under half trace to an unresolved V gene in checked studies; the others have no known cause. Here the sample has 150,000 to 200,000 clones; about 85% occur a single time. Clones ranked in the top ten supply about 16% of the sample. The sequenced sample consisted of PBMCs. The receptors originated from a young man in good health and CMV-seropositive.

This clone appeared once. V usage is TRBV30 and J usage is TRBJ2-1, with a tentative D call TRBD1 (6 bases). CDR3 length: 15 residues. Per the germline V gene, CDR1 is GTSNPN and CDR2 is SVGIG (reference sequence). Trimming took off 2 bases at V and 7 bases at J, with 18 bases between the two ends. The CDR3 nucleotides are TGTGCCTGGAGTTGGGGGCAAAGGACGGGAAATGAGCAGTTCTTC. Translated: CAWSWGQRTGNEQFF.

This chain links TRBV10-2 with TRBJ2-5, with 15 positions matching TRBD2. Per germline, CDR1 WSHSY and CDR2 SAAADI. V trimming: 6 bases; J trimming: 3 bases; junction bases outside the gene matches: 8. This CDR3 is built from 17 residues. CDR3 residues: CASRRDRTSGGEETQYF. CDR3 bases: TGCGCCAGCAGGAGGGACCGGACTAGCGGGGGGGAAGAGACCCAGTACTTC.

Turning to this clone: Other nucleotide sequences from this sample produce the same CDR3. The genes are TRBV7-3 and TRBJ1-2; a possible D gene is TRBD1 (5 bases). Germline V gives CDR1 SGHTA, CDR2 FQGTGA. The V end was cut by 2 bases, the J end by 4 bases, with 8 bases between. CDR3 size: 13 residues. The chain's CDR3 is CASSLQGGYGYTF. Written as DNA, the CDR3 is TGTGCCAGCAGCTTACAGGGTGGCTATGGCTACACCTTC.

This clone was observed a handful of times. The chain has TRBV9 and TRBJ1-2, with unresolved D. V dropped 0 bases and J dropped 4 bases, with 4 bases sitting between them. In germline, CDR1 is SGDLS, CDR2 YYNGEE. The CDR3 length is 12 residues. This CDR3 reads CASSVGSYGYTF. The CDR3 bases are TGTGCCAGCAGCGTAGGCAGCTATGGCTACACCTTC.

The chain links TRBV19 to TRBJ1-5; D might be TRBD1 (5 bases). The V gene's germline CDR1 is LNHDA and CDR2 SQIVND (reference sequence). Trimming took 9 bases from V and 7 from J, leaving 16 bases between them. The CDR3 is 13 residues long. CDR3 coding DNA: TGTGCCAGCAGTTGGGGAACAGGCCAGCCCCAGCATTTT. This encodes CASSWGTGQPQHF.

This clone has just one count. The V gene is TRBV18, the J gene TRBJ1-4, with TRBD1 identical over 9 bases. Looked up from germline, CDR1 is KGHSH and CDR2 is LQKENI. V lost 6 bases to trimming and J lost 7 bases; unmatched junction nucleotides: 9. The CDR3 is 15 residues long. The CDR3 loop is CASSPLQGAGEKLFF. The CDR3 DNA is TGTGCCAGCTCTCCCCTACAGGGGGCCGGTGAAAAACTGTTTTTT.

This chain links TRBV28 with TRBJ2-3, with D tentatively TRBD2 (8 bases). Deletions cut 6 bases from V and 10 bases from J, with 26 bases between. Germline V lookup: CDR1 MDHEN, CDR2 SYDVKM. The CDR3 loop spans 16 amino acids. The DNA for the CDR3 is TGTGCCAGCAGCACCTCGGGGGGGACAGCATGGCCTCCGCAGTATTTT. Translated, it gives CASSTSGGTAWPPQYF.

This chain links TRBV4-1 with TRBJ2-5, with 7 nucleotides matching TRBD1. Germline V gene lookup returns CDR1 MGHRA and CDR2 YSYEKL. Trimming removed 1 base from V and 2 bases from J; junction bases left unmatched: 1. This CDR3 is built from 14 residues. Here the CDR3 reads CASSQGTGQETQYF. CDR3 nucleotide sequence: TGCGCCAGCAGCCAAGGGACAGGACAAGAGACCCAGTACTTC.

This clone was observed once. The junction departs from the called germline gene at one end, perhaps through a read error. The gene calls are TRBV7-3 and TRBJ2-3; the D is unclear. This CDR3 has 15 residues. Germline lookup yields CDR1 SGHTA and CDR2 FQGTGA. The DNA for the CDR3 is TGTGCCAGCAGCTTAGATCGAGGTAGCATAGATACGCAGTATTTT. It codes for CASSLDRGSIDTQYF.

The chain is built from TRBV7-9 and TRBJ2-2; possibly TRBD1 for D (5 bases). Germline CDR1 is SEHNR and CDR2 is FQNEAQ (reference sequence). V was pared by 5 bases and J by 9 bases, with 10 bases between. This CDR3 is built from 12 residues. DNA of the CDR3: TGTGCCAGCAGCCCGCCGGACAGGGAGCTGTTTTTT. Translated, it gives CASSPPDRELFF.

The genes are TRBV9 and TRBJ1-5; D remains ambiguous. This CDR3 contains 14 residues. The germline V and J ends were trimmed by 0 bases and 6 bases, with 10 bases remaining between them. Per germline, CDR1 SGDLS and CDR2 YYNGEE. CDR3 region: CASSVVASGQPQHF. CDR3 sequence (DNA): TGTGCCAGCAGCGTAGTGGCCAGCGGTCAGCCCCAGCATTTT.

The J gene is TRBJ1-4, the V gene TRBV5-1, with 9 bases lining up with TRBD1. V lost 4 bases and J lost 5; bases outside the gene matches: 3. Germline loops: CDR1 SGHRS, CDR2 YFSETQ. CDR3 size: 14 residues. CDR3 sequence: CASSGQGWNEKLFF. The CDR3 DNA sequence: TGCGCCAGCAGCGGACAGGGGTGGAATGAAAAACTGTTTTTT.

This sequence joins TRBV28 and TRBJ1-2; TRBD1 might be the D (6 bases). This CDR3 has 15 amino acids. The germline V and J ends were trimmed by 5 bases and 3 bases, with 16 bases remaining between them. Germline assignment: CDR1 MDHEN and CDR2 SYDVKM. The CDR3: CASSDLGQGYYGYTF. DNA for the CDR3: TGTGCCAGCAGTGATCTCGGGCAGGGGTACTATGGCTACACCTTC.

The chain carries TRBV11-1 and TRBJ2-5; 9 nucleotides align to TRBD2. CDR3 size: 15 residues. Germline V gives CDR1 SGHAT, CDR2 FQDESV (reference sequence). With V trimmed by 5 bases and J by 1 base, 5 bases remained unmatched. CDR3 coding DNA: TGTGCCAGCAGCCTAACTAGCGGGCCCCAAGAGACCCAGTACTTC. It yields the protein CASSLTSGPQETQYF.

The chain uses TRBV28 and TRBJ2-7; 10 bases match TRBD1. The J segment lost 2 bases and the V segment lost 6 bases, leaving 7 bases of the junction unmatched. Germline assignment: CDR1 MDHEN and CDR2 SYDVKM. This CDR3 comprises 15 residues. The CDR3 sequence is CASSPPGTGAYEQYF. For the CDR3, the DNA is TGTGCCAGCAGCCCACCCGGGACAGGGGCCTACGAGCAGTACTTC.

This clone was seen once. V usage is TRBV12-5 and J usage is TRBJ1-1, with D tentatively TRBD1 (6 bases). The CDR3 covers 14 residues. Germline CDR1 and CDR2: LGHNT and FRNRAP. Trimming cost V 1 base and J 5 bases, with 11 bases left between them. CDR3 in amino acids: CASGLEGGGTEAFF. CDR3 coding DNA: TGTGCTAGTGGTTTGGAGGGAGGGGGGACTGAAGCTTTCTTT.

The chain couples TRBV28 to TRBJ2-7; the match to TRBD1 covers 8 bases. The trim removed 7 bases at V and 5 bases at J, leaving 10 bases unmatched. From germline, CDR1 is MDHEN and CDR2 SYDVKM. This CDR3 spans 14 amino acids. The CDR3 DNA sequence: TGTGCCAGCACCTCCGGACAGGGTCGGCACGAGCAGTACTTC. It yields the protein CASTSGQGRHEQYF.

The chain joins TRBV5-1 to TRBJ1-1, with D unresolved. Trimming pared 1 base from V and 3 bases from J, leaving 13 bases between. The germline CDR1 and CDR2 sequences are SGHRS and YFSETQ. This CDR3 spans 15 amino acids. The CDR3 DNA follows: TGCGCCAGCAGCTTGATTCAGGTCCCCGACACTGAAGCTTTCTTT. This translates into CASSLIQVPDTEAFF.

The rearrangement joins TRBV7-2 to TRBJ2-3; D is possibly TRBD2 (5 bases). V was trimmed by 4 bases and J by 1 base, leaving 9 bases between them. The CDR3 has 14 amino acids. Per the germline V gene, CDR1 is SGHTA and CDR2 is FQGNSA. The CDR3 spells CASSWTEGTDTQYF. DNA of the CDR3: TGTGCCAGCAGCTGGACGGAGGGCACAGATACGCAGTATTTT.

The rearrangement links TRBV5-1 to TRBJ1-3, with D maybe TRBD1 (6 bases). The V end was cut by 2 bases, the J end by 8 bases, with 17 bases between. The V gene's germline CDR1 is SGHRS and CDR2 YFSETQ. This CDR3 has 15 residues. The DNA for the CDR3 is TGCGCCAGCAGCTTATTCCCAGGGGCTGAAGACACCATATATTTT. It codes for CASSLFPGAEDTIYF.

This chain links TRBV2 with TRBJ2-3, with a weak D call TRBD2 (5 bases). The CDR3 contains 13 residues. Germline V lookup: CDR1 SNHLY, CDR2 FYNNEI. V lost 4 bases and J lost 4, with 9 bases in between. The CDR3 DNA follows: TGTGCCAGCAGTGTGAAGAGGGCAGATACGCAGTATTTT. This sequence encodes CASSVKRADTQYF.